Only one count was recorded for the clone carrying this TCR beta chain. Source study methods: Estimates of nucleated cell counts were drawn from the amplification of reference gene primers. Some clones are missing from TCRdb's copy, which holds only in-frame ones; the method was immunoSEQ multiplex PCR. That table furnishes V, J and clone size, whereas the DNA furnished D and trimming. The sample lists roughly 150,000 clones; approximately 75% were seen once. Germline V gives CDR1 MDHEN, CDR2 SYDVKM. This CDR3 region has 17 residues. The V and J ends lost 5 bases and 2 bases respectively, with 19 bases between them. This sample was taken from a study of blood T cell repertoires in COVID-19. Study-wide background: Samples of COVID-19 (acute and convalescent) were obtained from the United States, Italy and Spain. PBMCs, B-cell-depleted T cells, or T cells were the source of the cDNA or gDNA that made up the material.

This sequence originates from a human donor in a cohort sampled during active COVID-19. The genes are TRBV28 and TRBJ1-5; D perhaps matches TRBD1 (5 bases). The sample comprised peripheral blood. This CDR3 is CASSPPTGQPRNQPQHF. The CDR3 bases are TGTGCCAGCAGTCCCCCCACCGGACAACCACGCAATCAGCCCCAGCATTTT.